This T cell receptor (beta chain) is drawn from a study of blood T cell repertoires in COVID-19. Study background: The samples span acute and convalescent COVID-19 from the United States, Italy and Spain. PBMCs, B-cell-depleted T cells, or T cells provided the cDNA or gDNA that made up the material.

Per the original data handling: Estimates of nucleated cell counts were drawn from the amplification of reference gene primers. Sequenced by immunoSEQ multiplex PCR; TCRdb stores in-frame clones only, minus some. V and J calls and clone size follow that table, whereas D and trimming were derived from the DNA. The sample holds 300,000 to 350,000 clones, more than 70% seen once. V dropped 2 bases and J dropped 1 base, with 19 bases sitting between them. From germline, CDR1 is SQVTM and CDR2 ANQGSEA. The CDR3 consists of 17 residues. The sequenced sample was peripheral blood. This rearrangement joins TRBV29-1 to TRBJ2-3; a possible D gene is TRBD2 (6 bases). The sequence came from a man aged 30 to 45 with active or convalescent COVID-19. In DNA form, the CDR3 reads TGCAGCGTTGAACGGTTCGGGGGTATTGGTCGCACAGATACGCAGTATTTT. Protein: CSVERFGGIGRTDTQYF.